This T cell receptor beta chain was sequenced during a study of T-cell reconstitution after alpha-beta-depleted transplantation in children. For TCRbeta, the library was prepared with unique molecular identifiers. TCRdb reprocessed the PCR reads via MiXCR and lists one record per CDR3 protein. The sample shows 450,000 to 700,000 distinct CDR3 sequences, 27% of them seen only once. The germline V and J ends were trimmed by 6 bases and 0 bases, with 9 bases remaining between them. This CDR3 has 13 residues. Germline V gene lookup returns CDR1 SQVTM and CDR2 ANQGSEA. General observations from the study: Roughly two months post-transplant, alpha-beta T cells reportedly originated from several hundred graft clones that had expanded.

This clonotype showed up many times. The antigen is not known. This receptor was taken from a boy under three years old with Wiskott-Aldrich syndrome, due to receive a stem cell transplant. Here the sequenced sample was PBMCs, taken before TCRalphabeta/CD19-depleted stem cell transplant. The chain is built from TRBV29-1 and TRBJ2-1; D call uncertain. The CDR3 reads CSVVRDSYNEQFF. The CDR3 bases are TGCAGCGTCGTACGAGACTCCTACAATGAGCAGTTCTTC.